One and the same sample provided the 6 T cell receptor beta chains below, sequenced in a study of cytomegalovirus exposure and HLA in healthy donors. Vbeta (60) and Jbeta (13) primers were used in the PCR. TCRdb's table, derived via immunoSEQ multiplex PCR, lists solely in-frame clones and lacks some. Of around 150,000 clones listed, around three quarters are singletons. Sequenced material: PBMCs. These receptors all stem from a man aged 25 to 45 in good health and CMV-seronegative.

This clone was detected once. This chain links TRBV5-6 with TRBJ1-4, with TRBD1 identical over 9 bases. The length of the CDR3 is 19 residues. The ends lost 1 base at V and 3 bases at J; junction bases unmatched: 13. Germline V gene sequence: CDR1 SGHDT, CDR2 YYEEEE. As DNA, the CDR3 is TGTGCCAGCAGCTTGTTAACAGGGGGCGCCAAACCGGCTAATGAAAAACTGTTTTTT. This translates into CASSLLTGGAKPANEKLFF.

Remarks on this clone: A junction boundary mismatches the germline segment, possibly from a read error. V and J are TRBV6-1 and TRBJ1-5; 10 nucleotides match TRBD1. This CDR3 has 15 residues. Germline lookup yields CDR1 MNHNS and CDR2 SASEGT. This CDR3 reads CASSEGQGSTQPQHF. For the CDR3, the DNA is TGTGCCAGCAGTGAGGGACAGGGGAGCACTCAGCCCCAGCATTTT.

The chain is built from TRBV19 and TRBJ1-5; 8 nucleotides match TRBD1. The CDR3 has 16 amino acids. Germline V gives CDR1 LNHDA, CDR2 SQIVND (reference sequence). Trimming at V came to 1 base and at J to 3 bases, leaving 5 bases not matched to a gene. The CDR3 sequence is CASSIGGTGINQPQHF. The CDR3 bases are TGTGCCAGTAGTATAGGTGGGACAGGAATCAATCAGCCCCAGCATTTT.

This clone is a singleton in its sample. The chain has TRBV2 and TRBJ2-7; TRBD1 matches 9 bases. Per the germline V gene, CDR1 is SNHLY and CDR2 is FYNNEI. This CDR3 spans 14 amino acids. The J segment lost 7 bases and the V segment lost 8 bases, leaving 12 bases of the junction unmatched. The CDR3 region is CASGRDRVTGEQYF. The CDR3 bases are TGTGCCAGCGGCCGGGACAGGGTTACGGGTGAGCAGTACTTC.

The chain uses TRBV5-6 and TRBJ1-1, with D possibly matching TRBD1 (6 bases). The ends were cut back, 0 bases at V and 4 bases at J, with 10 bases in the middle. CDR1 SGHDT and CDR2 YYEEEE come from the germline V gene. This CDR3 comprises 14 residues. CDR3 in DNA: TGTGCCAGCAGCTTGGCCCAGGGGAGCACTGAAGCTTTCTTT. This gives the protein CASSLAQGSTEAFF.

V is TRBV19 and J is TRBJ2-7; TRBD2 matches at 12 bases. Germline values: CDR1 LNHDA, CDR2 SQIVND (reference sequence). V lost 8 bases, J lost 12 bases, and 11 bases stayed unmatched. The CDR3 has 13 amino acids. In nucleotides, the CDR3 is TGTGCCAGTCCCTACGAGGCTAGCGGGAGGGCGTACTTC. This translates into CASPYEASGRAYF. Complete variable domain (other parts from reference TRBV19 and TRBJ2-7): DGGITQSPKYLFRKEGQNVTLSCEQNLNHDAMYWYRQDPGQGLRLIYYSQIVNDFQKGDIAEGYSVSREKKESFPLTVTSAQKNPTAFYLCASPYEASGRAYFGPGTRLTVT.